This TCR beta chain is drawn from a study of blood T cell repertoires in COVID-19. Study-level information: Samples came from the United States, Italy and Spain, spanning acute and convalescent COVID-19. T cells, B-cell-depleted T cells, or PBMCs supplied cDNA or gDNA.

In the original processing: Estimation of nucleated cell counts relied on the amplification of reference gene primers. Profiled with immunoSEQ multiplex PCR; TCRdb holds only in-frame clones, not every one. That table furnishes V, J and clone size, whereas the DNA furnished D and trimming. The sample lists 100,000 or so clones, 82% occurring once. Trimming took 9 bases from V and 9 from J, leaving 22 bases between them. Germline CDR1 and CDR2: KGHDR and SFDVKD. This CDR3 comprises 15 residues. This receptor was identified in a man aged 65-85 years with active or convalescent COVID-19. The chain employs TRBV24-1 and TRBJ2-2; D might be TRBD1 (5 bases). Material: peripheral blood. The CDR3 loop reads CATGLRTRNFRELFF. The CDR3 nucleotides are TGTGCCACCGGTTTGCGGACAAGGAATTTCCGGGAGCTGTTTTTT.